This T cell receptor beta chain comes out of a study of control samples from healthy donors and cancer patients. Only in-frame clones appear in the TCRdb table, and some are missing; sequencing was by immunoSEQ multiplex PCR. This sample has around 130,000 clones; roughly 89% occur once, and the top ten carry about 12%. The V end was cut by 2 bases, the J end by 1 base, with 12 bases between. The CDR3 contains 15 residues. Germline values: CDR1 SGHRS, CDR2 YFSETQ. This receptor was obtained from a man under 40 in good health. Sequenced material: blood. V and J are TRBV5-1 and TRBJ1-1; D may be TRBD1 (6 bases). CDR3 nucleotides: TGCGCCAGCAGCTTATCAATGACAGGGAACACTGAAGCTTTCTTT. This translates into CASSLSMTGNTEAFF. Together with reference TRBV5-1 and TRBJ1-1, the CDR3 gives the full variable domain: KAGVTQTPRYLIKTRGQQVTLSCSPISGHRSVSWYQQTPGQGLQFLFEYFSETQRNKGNFPGRFSGRQFSNSRSEMNVSTLELGDSALYLCASSLSMTGNTEAFFGQGTRLTVV.